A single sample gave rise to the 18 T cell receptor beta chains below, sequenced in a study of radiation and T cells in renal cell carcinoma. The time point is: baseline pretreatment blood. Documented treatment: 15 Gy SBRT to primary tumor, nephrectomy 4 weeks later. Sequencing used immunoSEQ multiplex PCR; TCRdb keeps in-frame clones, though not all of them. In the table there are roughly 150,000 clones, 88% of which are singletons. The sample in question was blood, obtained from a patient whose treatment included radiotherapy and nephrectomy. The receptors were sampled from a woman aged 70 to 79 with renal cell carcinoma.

CDR3 sequence: CASTPTDWNNEQFF. CDR3 bases: TGTGCCAGCACTCCGACCGACTGGAACAATGAGCAGTTCTTC. The V gene is TRBV6-1, the J gene TRBJ2-1; D not certain. The CDR3 has 14 amino acids. CDR1 and CDR2 (germline): MNHNS, SASEGT. Trimming pared 7 bases from V and 5 bases from J, leaving 15 bases between.

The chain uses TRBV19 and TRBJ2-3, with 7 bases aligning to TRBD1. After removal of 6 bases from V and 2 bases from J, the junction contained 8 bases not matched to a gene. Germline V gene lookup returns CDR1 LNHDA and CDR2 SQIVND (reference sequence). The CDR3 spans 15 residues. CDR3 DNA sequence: TGTGCCAGTAGCCCGACAGGGAAACTCACAGATACGCAGTATTTT. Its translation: CASSPTGKLTDTQYF.

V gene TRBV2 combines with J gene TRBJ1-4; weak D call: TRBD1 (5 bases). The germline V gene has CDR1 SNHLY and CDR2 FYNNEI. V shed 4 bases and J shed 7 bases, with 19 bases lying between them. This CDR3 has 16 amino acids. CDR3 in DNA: TGTGCCAGCAGTGCAAGGGGTTTGGTGAGTGGTGAAAAACTGTTTTTT. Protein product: CASSARGLVSGEKLFF.

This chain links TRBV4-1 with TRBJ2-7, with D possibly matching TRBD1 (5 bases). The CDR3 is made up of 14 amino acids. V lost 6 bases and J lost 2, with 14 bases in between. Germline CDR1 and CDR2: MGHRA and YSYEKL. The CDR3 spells CASSIRQLTYEQYF. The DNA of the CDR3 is TGCGCCAGCAGTATACGACAGTTGACCTACGAGCAGTACTTC.

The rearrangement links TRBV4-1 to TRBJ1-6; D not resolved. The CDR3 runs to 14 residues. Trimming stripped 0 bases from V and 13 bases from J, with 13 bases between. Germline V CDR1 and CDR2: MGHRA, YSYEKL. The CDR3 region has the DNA TGCGCCAGCAGCCAAGATCTCCTGGGTACTCCCCTCCACTTT. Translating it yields CASSQDLLGTPLHF.

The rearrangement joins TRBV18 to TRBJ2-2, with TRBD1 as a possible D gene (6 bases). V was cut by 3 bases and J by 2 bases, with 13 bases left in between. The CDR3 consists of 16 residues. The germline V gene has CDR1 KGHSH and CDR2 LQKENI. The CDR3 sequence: CASSPGGRGNTGELFF. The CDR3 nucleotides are TGTGCCAGCTCACCTGGTGGCAGGGGAAACACCGGGGAGCTGTTTTTT. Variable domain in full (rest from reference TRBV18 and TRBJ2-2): NAGVMQNPRHLVRRRGQEARLRCSPMKGHSHVYWYRQLPEEGLKFMVYLQKENIIDESGMPKERFSAEFPKEGPSILRIQQVVRGDSAAYFCASSPGGRGNTGELFFGEGSRLTVL.

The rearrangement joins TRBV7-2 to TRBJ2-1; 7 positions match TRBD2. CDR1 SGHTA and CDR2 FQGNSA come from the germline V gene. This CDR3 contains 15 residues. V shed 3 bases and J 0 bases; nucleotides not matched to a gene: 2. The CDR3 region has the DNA TGTGCCAGCAGCTTCACTAGCGTCTCCTACAATGAGCAGTTCTTC. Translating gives CASSFTSVSYNEQFF.

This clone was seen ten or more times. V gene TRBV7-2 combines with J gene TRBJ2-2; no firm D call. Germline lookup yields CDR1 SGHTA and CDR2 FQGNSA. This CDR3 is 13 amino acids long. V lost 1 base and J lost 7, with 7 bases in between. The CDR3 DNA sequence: TGTGCCAGCAGCTTAGTGGACGGCGGGGAGCTGTTTTTT. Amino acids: CASSLVDGGELFF.

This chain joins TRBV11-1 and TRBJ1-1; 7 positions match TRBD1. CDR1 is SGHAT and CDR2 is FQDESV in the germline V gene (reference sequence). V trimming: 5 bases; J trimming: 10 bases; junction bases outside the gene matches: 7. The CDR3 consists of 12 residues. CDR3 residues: CASSPGQGGAFF. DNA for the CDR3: TGTGCCAGCAGCCCGGGCCAGGGGGGAGCTTTCTTT.

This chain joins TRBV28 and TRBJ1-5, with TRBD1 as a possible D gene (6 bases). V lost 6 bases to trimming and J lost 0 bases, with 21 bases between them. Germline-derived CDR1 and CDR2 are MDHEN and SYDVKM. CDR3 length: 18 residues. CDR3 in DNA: TGTGCCAGCAGCTCCTTGTTCGGGACAAGGTATAGCAATCAGCCCCAGCATTTT. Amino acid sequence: CASSSLFGTRYSNQPQHF.

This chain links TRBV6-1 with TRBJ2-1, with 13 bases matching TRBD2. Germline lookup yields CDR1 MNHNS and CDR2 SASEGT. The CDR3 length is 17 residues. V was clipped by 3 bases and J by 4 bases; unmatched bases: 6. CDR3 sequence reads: CASSDRLAGGQYNEQFF. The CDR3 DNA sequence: TGTGCCAGCAGTGACCGACTAGCGGGGGGACAATACAATGAGCAGTTCTTC.

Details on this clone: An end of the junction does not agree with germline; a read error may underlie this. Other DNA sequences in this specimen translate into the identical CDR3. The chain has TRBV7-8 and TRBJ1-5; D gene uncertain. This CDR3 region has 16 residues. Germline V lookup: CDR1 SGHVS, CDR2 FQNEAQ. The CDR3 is CASSPPTWGGGQPQHF. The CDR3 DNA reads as TGTGCCAGCAGCCCCCCGACTTGGGGAGGTGGTCAGCCTCAGCATTTT.

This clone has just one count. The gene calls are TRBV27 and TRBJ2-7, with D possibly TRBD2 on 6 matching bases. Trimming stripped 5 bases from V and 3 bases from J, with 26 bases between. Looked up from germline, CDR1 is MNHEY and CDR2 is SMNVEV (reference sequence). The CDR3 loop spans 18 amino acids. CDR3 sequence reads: CASSGGWQFAPPRYEQYF. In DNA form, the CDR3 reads TGTGCCAGCAGTGGGGGGTGGCAGTTTGCCCCTCCTCGCTACGAGCAGTACTTC.

CDR3 region: CASSLFGTGTQYF. For the CDR3, the DNA is TGTGCCAGCAGCTTATTCGGGACAGGCACCCAGTACTTC. The chain employs TRBV7-9 and TRBJ2-5; 8 nucleotides line up with TRBD1. This CDR3 is 13 amino acids long. Germline V lookup: CDR1 SEHNR, CDR2 FQNEAQ (reference sequence). With V trimmed by 2 bases and J by 8 bases, 4 bases remained unmatched.

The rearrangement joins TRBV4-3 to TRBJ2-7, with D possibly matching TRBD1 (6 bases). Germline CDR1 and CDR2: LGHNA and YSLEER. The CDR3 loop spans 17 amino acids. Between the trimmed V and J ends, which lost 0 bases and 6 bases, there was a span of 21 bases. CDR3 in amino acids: CASSQDPPYNRAGEQYF. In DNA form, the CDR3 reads TGCGCCAGCAGCCAAGATCCGCCGTATAACAGGGCGGGCGAGCAGTACTTC.

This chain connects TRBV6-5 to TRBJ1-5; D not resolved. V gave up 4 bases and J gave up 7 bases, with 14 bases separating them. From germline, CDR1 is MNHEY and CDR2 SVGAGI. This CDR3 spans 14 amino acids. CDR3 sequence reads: CASSSGWMGQPQHF. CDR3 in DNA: TGTGCCAGCAGTTCCGGGTGGATGGGACAGCCCCAGCATTTT.

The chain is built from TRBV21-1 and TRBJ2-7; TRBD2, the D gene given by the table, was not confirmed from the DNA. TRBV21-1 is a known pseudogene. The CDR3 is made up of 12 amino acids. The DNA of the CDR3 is TGTGCCAGCAGCCCAAGGAGTTGCGAGCAGTACTTC. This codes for CASSPRSCEQYF.

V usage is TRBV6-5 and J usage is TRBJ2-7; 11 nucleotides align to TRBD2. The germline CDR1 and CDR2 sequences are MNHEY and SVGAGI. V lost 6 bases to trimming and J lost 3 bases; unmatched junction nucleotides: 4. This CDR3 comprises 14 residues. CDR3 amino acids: CASSPGTSGYEQYF. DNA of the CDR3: TGTGCCAGCAGCCCTGGGACTAGCGGCTACGAGCAGTACTTC.